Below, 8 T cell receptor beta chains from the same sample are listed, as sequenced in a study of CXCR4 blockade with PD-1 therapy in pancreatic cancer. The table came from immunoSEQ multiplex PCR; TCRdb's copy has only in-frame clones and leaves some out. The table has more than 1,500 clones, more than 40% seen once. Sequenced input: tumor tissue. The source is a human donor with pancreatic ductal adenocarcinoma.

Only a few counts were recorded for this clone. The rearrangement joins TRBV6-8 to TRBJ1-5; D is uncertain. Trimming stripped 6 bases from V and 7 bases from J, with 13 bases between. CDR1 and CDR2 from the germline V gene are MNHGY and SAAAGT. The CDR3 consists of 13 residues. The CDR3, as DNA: TGTGCCAGCAGATCAACTACGGGCCAGCCCCAGCATTTT. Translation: CASRSTTGQPQHF.

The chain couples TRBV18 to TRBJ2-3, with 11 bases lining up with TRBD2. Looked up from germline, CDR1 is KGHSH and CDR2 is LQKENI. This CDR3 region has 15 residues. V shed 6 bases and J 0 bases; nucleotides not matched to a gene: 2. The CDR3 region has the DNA TGTGCCAGCTCGCGGACTAGCGGGAGCACAGATACGCAGTATTTT. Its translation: CASSRTSGSTDTQYF.

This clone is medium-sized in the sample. The CDR3 is CASSYARDYGYTF. The CDR3 bases are TGTGCCAGCAGTTACGCCAGGGACTATGGCTACACCTTC. The chain employs TRBV6-8 and TRBJ1-2; weak D call: TRBD1 (5 bases). Germline CDR1 and CDR2: MNHGY and SAAAGT. V dropped 2 bases and J dropped 3 bases, with 7 bases sitting between them. The CDR3 loop spans 13 amino acids.

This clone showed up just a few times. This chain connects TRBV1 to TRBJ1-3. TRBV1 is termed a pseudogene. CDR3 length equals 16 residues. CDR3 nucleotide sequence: TGCGCCAGCAGCCAAGACAAACAGGCCGCGGGGGTAACCATATATTTT. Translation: CASSQDKQAAGVTIYF.

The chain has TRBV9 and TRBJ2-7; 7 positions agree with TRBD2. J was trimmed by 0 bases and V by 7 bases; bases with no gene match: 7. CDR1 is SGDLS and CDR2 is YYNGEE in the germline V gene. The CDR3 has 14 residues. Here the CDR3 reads CASRLAASSYEQYF. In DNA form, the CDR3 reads TGTGCCAGCCGGCTAGCGGCTAGCTCCTACGAGCAGTACTTC.

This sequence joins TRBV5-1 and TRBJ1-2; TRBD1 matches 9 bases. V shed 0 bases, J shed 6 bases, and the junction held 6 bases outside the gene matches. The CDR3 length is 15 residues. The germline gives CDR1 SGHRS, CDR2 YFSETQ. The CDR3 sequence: CASSLAETGGHGYTF. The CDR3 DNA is TGCGCCAGCAGCTTGGCCGAGACAGGGGGACATGGCTACACCTTC.

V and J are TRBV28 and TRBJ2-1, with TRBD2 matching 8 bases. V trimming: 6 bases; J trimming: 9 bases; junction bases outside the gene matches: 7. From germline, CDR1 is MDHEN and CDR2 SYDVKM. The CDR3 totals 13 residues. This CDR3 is CASSLGTSGEQFF. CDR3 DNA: TGTGCCAGCAGCCTAGGGACTAGTGGTGAGCAGTTCTTC.

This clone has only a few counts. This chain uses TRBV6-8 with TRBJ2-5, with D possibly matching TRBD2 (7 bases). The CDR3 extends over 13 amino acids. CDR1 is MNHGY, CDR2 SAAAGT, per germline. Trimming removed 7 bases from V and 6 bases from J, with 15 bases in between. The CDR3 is CASTPPGGQTQYF. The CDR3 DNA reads TGTGCCAGCACCCCCCCGGGGGGCCAGACCCAGTACTTC.